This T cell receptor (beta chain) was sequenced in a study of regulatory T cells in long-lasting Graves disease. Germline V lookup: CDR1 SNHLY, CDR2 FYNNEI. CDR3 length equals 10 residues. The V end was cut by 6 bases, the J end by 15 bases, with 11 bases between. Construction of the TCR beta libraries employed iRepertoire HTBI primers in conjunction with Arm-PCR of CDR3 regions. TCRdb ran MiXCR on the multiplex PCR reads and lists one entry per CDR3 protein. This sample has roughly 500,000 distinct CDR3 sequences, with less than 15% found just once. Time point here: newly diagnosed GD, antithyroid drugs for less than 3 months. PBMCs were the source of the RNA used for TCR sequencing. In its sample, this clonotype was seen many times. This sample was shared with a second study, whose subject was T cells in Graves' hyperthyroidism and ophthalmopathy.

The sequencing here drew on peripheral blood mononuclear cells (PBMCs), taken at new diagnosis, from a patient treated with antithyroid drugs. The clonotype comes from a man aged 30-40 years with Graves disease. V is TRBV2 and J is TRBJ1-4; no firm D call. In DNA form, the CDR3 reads TGTGCCAGCAGAGCCGTCCGAGTGTTTTTT. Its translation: CASRAVRVFF.